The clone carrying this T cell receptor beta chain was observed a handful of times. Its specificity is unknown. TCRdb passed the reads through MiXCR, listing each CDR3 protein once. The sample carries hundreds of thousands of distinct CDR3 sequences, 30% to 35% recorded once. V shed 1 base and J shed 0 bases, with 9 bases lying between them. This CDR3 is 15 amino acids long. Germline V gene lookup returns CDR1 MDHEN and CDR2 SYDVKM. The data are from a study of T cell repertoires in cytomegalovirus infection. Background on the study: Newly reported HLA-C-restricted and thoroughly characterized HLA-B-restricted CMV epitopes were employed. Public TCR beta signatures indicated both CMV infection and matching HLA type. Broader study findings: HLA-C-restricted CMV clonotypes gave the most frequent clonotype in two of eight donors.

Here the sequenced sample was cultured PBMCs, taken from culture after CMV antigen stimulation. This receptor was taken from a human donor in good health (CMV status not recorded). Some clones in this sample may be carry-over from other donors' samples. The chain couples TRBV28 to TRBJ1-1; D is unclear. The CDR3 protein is CASSLSPGMNTEAFF. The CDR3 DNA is TGTGCCAGCAGTTTATCCCCTGGCATGAACACTGAAGCTTTCTTT.